The 12 T cell receptor beta chains given below trace back to one sample, sequenced in a study of shared clonotypes between healthy human individuals. Repertoires were generated with immunoSEQ multiplex PCR, while TCRdb's copy carries only in-frame clones and drops some. The data hold 2 million to 2.5 million clones, with around 95% observed a single time. Sequenced input: naive CD4+ T cells sorted from blood. Subset reported: CD45RA+ positively selected. These receptors were taken from a man between 18 and 35 years old in good health.

V gene TRBV5-6 combines with J gene TRBJ2-1; no reliable D call. V lost 4 bases and J 6 bases, leaving 17 bases between the germline ends. From germline, CDR1 is SGHDT and CDR2 YYEEEE. This CDR3 comprises 15 residues. The CDR3 sequence: CASSPPDPKGNEQFF. The CDR3 DNA sequence: TGTGCCAGCAGCCCGCCAGACCCGAAGGGCAATGAGCAGTTCTTC.

The CDR3: CASSLGAGGPGNEQFF. DNA for the CDR3: TGCGCCAGCAGCCTTGGTGCGGGAGGGCCCGGCAATGAGCAGTTCTTC. V and J are TRBV5-1 and TRBJ2-1, with 9 bases matching TRBD2. V lost 4 bases to trimming and J lost 6 bases; unmatched junction nucleotides: 11. CDR1 is SGHRS and CDR2 is YFSETQ in the germline V gene. The CDR3 covers 16 residues.

The CDR3 bases are TGTGCCAGCAGCCCCCCGCAGGGCGCACAGACCCAGTACTTC. It yields the protein CASSPPQGAQTQYF. V gene TRBV11-2 combines with J gene TRBJ2-5; D perhaps matches TRBD1 (5 bases). This CDR3 is built from 14 residues. The germline V gene encodes CDR1 SGHAT and CDR2 FQNNGV. Trimming took off 5 bases at V and 6 bases at J, with 16 bases between the two ends.

This clone was detected once. V gene TRBV6-1 combines with J gene TRBJ1-6; D is possibly TRBD1 (6 bases). Looked up from germline, CDR1 is MNHNS and CDR2 is SASEGT. The CDR3 is 14 residues long. Trimming cost V 6 bases and J 2 bases, with 8 bases left between them. In DNA form, the CDR3 reads TGTGCCAGCAGAGAGGGGGCCTATAATTCACCCCTCCACTTT. It encodes CASREGAYNSPLHF.

The rearrangement joins TRBV5-1 to TRBJ2-3; no definite D call. Trimming removed 1 base at V and 1 base at J, with 10 bases between. The CDR3 contains 15 residues. CDR1 SGHRS and CDR2 YFSETQ come from the germline V gene. The DNA for the CDR3 is TGCGCCAGCAGCTTGCAGGACCTGGGCACAGATACGCAGTATTTT. Protein product: CASSLQDLGTDTQYF.

This chain uses TRBV7-2 with TRBJ2-5, with 11 bases lining up with TRBD2. This CDR3 spans 17 amino acids. V dropped 3 bases and J dropped 5; count of bases not matched to a gene: 11. The germline CDR1 and CDR2 sequences are SGHTA and FQGNSA. The CDR3 DNA reads TGTGCCAGCAGCTTTGGGCTAGCGGGAGGAGGCTGGGAGACCCAGTACTTC. This codes for CASSFGLAGGGWETQYF.

The genes are TRBV10-3 and TRBJ1-1; 8 bases agree with TRBD1. The CDR3 loop spans 15 amino acids. Germline-derived CDR1 and CDR2 are ENHRY and SYGVKD. After removal of 3 bases from V and 8 bases from J, the junction contained 11 bases not matched to a gene. The CDR3 DNA sequence: TGTGCCATCAGTGAAGGCGTTCAGGGGGCATCCGAAGCTTTCTTT. This codes for CAISEGVQGASEAFF.

The J gene is TRBJ2-7, the V gene TRBV7-9, with 11 nucleotides matching TRBD1. Trimming cost V 4 bases and J 5 bases; bases outside gene matches: 13. The germline V gene encodes CDR1 SEHNR and CDR2 FQNEAQ (reference sequence). The CDR3 is made up of 17 amino acids. The CDR3 spells CASSSGQGGWGKHEQYF. DNA for the CDR3: TGTGCCAGCAGCTCGGGACAGGGGGGATGGGGTAAGCACGAGCAGTACTTC.

The rearrangement links TRBV29-1 to TRBJ2-2; the D is unclear. From germline, CDR1 is SQVTM and CDR2 ANQGSEA. Trimming pared 6 bases from V and 2 bases from J, leaving 7 bases between. The CDR3 has 12 amino acids. CDR3: CSVERNTGELFF. The DNA of the CDR3 is TGCAGCGTGGAGAGAAACACCGGGGAGCTGTTTTTT.

The V gene is TRBV11-2, the J gene TRBJ2-1, with 9 bases matching TRBD2. This CDR3 contains 16 residues. Germline lookup yields CDR1 SGHAT and CDR2 FQNNGV. With V trimmed by 4 bases and J by 3 bases, 7 bases remained unmatched. CDR3 protein: CASSSNSGGFYNEQFF. In DNA form, the CDR3 reads TGTGCCAGCAGCTCTAATAGCGGGGGTTTCTACAATGAGCAGTTCTTC.

The V gene is TRBV5-8, the J gene TRBJ1-1; weak D call: TRBD1 (5 bases). V lost 0 bases and J lost 4, with 13 bases in between. CDR1 and CDR2 from the germline V gene are SGHTS and YDEGEE. The CDR3 runs 15 residues. CDR3 amino acids: CASSLGFQGGTEAFF. The CDR3 coding sequence is TGTGCCAGCAGCTTGGGGTTCCAGGGTGGCACTGAAGCTTTCTTT.

The chain recombines TRBV2 with TRBJ1-1; 7 nucleotides align to TRBD1. The CDR3 has 14 amino acids. Germline V gene sequence: CDR1 SNHLY, CDR2 FYNNEI. V shed 6 bases, J shed 10 bases, and the junction held 14 bases outside the gene matches. The CDR3 nucleotides are TGTGCCAGCAGCGGACAGGCCAAGACGGTCGGAGCTTTCTTT. Translating it yields CASSGQAKTVGAFF.